The T cell receptor beta chain under discussion was sequenced for a study of cytomegalovirus exposure and HLA in healthy donors. Sequenced by immunoSEQ multiplex PCR; TCRdb stores in-frame clones only, minus some. The table shows about 82,000 clones, with 85% to 95% occurring only once. The V gene end was trimmed by 4 bases and the J gene end by 3 bases; junction bases not matched to a gene: 3. The CDR3 spans 14 residues. Per the germline V gene, CDR1 is MNHEY and CDR2 is SVGAGI. Sequenced input: PBMCs. This chain links TRBV6-5 with TRBJ2-7, with 10 bases identical to TRBD1. The sequence was obtained from a woman aged 18-29 years in good health and CMV-seronegative. The CDR3 DNA follows: TGTGCCAGCAGTTCCGGGACAGGGGTCTACGAGCAGTACTTC. Protein sequence: CASSSGTGVYEQYF.